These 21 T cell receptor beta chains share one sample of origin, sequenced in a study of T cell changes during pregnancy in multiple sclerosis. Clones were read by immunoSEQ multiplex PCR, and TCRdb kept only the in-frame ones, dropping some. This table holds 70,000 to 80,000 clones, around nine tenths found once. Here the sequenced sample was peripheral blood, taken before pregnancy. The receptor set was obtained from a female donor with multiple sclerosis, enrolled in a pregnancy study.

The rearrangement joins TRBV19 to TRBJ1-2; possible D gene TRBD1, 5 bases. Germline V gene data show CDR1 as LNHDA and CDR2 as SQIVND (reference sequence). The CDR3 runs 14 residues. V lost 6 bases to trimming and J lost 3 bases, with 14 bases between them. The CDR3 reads CASRRQYLDYGYTF. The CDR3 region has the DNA TGTGCCAGTAGGAGACAGTATCTGGACTATGGCTACACCTTC. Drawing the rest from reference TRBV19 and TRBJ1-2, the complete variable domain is DGGITQSPKYLFRKEGQNVTLSCEQNLNHDAMYWYRQDPGQGLRLIYYSQIVNDFQKGDIAEGYSVSREKKESFPLTVTSAQKNPTAFYLCASRRQYLDYGYTFGSGTRLTVV.

For the CDR3, the DNA is TGTGCCAGCAGCCAATCGGCGGGGGCAGAGCAGTACTTC. This codes for CASSQSAGAEQYF. V is TRBV16 and J is TRBJ2-7; perhaps TRBD2 as D (7 bases). In germline, CDR1 is KGHSY, CDR2 FQNENV. V was cut by 0 bases and J by 7 bases, with 10 bases left in between. The CDR3 extends over 13 amino acids.

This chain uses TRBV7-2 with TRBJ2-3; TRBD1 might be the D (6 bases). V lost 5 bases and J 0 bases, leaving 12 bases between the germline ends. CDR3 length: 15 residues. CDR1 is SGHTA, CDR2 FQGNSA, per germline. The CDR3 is CASSPTGFSTDTQYF. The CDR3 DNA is TGTGCCAGCAGCCCGACAGGATTCAGCACAGATACGCAGTATTTT. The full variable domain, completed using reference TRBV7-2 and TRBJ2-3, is GAGVSQSPSNKVTEKGKDVELRCDPISGHTALYWYRQSLGQGLEFLIYFQGNSAPDKSGLPSDRFSAERTGGSVSTLTIQRTQQEDSAVYLCASSPTGFSTDTQYFGPGTRLTVL.

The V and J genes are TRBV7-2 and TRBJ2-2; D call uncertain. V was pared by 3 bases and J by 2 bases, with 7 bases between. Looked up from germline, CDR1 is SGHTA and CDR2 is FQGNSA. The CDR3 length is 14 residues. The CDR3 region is CASSFTKNTGELFF. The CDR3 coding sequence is TGTGCCAGCAGCTTTACTAAAAACACCGGGGAGCTGTTTTTT.

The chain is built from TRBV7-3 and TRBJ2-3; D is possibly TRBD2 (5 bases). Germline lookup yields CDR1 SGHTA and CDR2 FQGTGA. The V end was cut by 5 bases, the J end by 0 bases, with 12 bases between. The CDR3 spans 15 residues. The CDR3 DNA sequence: TGTGCCAGCAGCCCTACTAGGACTAGCACAGATACGCAGTATTTT. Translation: CASSPTRTSTDTQYF.

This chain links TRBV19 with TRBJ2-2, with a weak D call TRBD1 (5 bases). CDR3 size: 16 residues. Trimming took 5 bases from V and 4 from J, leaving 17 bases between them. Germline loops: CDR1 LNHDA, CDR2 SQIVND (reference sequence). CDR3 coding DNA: TGTGCCAGTAGTTTACAGGTTCCGAGCCTCACCGGGGAGCTGTTTTTT. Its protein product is CASSLQVPSLTGELFF.

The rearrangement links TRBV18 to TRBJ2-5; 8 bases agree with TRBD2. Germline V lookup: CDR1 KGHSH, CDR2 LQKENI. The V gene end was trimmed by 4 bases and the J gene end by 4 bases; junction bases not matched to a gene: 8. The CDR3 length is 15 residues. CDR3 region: CASSLGSGRGETQYF. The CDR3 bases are TGTGCCAGCTCACTCGGTTCCGGGAGGGGAGAGACCCAGTACTTC.

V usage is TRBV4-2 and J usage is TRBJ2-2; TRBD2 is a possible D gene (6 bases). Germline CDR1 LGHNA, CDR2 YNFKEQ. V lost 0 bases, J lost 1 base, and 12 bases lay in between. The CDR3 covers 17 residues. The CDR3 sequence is CASSQESGTLNTGELFF. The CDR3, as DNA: TGTGCCAGCAGCCAAGAGTCCGGGACTCTGAACACCGGGGAGCTGTTTTTT.

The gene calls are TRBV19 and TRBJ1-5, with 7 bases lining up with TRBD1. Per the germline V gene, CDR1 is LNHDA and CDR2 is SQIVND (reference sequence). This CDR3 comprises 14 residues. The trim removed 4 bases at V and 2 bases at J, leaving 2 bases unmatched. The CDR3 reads CASSNTGGNQPQHF. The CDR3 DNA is TGTGCCAGTAGTAATACAGGGGGCAATCAGCCCCAGCATTTT.

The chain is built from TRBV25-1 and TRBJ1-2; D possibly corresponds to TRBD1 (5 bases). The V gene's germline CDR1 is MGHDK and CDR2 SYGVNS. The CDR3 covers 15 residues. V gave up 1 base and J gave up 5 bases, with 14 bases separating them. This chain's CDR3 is CASSESGGRRYGYTF. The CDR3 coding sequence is TGTGCCAGCAGTGAATCGGGGGGTAGGAGGTATGGCTACACCTTC.

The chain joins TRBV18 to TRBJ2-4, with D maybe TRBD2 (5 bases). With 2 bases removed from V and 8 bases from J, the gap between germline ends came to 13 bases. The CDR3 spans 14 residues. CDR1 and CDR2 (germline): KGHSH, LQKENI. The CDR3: CASSPRLEGDIQYF. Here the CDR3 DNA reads TGTGCCAGCTCACCAAGGCTAGAGGGTGACATTCAGTACTTC.

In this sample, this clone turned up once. The DNA of the CDR3 is TGTGCCAGCAGTTTATCGAATAGGGGGAACACTGAAGCTTTCTTT. Translated, it gives CASSLSNRGNTEAFF. V usage is TRBV27 and J usage is TRBJ1-1; possibly TRBD1 for D (5 bases). Per the germline V gene, CDR1 is MNHEY and CDR2 is SMNVEV (reference sequence). This CDR3 is built from 15 residues. V gave up 0 bases and J gave up 1 base, with 9 bases separating them.

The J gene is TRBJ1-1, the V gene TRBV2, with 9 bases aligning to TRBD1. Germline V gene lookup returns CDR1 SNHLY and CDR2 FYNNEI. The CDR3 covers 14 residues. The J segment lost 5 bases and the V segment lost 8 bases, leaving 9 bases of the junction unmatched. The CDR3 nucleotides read TGTGCCAGCCCACCCCCGGACAGGGGAACTGAAGCTTTCTTT. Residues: CASPPPDRGTEAFF.

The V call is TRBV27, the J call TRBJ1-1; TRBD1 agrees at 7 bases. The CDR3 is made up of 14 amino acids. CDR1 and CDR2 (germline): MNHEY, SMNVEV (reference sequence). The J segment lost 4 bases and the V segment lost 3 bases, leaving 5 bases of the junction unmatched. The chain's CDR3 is CASSFSDRATEAFF. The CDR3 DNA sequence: TGTGCCAGCAGTTTTTCCGACAGGGCCACTGAAGCTTTCTTT.

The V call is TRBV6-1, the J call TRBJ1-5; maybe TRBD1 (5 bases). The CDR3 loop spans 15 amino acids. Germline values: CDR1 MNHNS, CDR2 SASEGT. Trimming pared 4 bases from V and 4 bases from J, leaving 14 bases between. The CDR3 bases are TGTGCCAGCAGTGTCCGGGACGGGAGGAATCAGCCCCAGCATTTT. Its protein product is CASSVRDGRNQPQHF.

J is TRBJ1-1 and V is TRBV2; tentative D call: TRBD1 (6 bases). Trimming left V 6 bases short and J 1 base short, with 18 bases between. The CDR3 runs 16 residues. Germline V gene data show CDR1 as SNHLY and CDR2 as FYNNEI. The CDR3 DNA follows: TGTGCCAGCAGCAGGAGAAGACAGGAATCGAACACTGAAGCTTTCTTT. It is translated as CASSRRRQESNTEAFF.

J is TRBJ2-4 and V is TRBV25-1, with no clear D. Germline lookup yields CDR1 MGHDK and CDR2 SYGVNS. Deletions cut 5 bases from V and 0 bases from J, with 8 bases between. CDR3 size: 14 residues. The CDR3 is CASSSQLAKNIQYF. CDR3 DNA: TGTGCCAGCAGTTCACAGCTAGCCAAAAACATTCAGTACTTC. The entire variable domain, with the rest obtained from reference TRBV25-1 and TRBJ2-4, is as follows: EADIYQTPRYLVIGTGKKITLECSQTMGHDKMYWYQQDPGMELHLIHYSYGVNSTEKGDLSSESTVSRIRTEHFPLTLESARPSHTSQYLCASSSQLAKNIQYFGAGTRLSVL.

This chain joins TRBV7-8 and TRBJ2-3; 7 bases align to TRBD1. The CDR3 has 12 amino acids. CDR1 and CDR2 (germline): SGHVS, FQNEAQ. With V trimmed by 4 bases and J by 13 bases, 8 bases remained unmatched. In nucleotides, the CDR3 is TGTGCCAGCAGCTCCCGACAGGGAGAGAAGTATTTT. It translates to CASSSRQGEKYF.

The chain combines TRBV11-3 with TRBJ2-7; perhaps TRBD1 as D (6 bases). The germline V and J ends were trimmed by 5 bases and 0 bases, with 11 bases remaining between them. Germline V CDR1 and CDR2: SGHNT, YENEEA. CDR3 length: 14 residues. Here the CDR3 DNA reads TGTGCCAGCAGCCAGGGGAGAGGCTCCTACGAGCAGTACTTC. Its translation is CASSQGRGSYEQYF.

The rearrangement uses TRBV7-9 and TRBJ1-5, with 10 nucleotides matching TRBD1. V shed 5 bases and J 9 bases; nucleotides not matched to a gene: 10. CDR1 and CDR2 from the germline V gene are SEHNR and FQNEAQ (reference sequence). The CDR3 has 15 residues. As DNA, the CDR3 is TGTGCCAGCAGCCCTGGGACAGGGGAGAGTCGGCCCCAGCATTTT. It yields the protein CASSPGTGESRPQHF.

The CDR3 region is CASSDPARKGYTF. CDR3 DNA: TGTGCCAGCAGTGACCCGGCCAGGAAGGGCTACACCTTC. The chain recombines TRBV6-4 with TRBJ1-2, with D uncertain. Trimming stripped 2 bases from V and 8 bases from J, with 12 bases between. The CDR3 covers 13 residues. Germline values: CDR1 MRHNA, CDR2 SNTAGT.